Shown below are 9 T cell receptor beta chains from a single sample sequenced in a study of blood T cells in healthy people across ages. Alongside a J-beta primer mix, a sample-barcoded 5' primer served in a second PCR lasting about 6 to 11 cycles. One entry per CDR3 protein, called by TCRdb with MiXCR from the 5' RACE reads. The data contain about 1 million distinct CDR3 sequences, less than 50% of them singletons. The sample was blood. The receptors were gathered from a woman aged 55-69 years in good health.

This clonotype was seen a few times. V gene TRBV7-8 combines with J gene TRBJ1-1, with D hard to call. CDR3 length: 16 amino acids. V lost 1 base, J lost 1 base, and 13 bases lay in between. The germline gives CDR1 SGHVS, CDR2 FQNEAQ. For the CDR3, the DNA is TGTGCCAGCAGCTTAGTACCCGTAAACACGAACACTGAAGCTTTCTTT. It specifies CASSLVPVNTNTEAFF.

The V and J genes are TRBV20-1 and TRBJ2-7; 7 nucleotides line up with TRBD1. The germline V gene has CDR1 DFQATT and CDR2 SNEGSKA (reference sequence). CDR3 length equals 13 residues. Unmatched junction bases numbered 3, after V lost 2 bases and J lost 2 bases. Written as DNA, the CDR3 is TGCAGTGCTAGACCGACAGGGACCTACGAGCAGTACTTC. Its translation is CSARPTGTYEQYF.

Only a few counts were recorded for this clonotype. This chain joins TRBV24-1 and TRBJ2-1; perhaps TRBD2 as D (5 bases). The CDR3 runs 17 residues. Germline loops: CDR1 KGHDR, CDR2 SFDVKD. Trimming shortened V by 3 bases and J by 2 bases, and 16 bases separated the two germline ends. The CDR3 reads CATSDRARADAYNEQFF. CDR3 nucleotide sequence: TGTGCCACCAGTGATCGCGCTCGAGCGGACGCCTACAATGAGCAGTTCTTC.

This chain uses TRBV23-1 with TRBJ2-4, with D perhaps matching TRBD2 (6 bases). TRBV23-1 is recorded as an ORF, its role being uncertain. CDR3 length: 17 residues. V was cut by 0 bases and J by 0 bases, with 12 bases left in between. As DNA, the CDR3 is TGCGCCAGCAGTCAATCGAGGTTGGGACTAGCCAAAAACATTCAGTACTTC. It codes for CASSQSRLGLAKNIQYF.

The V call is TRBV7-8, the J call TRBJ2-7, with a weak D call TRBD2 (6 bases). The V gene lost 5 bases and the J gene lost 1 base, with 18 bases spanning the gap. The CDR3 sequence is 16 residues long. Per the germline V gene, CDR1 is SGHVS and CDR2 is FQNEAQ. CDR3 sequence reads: CASSPYPQRASYEQYF. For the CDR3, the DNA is TGTGCCAGCAGCCCTTACCCACAGCGGGCGTCCTACGAGCAGTACTTC.

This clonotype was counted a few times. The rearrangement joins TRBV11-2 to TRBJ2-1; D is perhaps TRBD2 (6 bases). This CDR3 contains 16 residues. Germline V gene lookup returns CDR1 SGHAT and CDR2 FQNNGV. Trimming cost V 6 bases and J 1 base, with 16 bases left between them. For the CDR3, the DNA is TGTGCCAGCAGTGCCCGCATGGGAGGTTCCTACAATGAGCAGTTCTTC. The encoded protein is CASSARMGGSYNEQFF.

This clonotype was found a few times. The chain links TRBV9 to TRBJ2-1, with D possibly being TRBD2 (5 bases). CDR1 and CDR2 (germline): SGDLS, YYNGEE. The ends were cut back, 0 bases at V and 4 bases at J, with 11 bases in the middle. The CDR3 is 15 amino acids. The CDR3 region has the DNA TGTGCCAGCAGCGTAGAGGGAGTAGGTTACAATGAGCAGTTCTTC. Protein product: CASSVEGVGYNEQFF. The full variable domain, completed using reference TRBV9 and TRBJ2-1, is DSGVTQTPKHLITATGQRVTLRCSPRSGDLSVYWYQQSLDQGLQFLIQYYNGEERAKGNILERFSAQQFPDLHSELNLSSLELGDSALYFCASSVEGVGYNEQFFGPGTRLTVL.

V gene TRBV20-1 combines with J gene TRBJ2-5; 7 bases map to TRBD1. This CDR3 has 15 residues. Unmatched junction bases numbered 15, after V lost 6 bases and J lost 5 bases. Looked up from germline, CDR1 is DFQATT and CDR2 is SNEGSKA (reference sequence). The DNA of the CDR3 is TGCAGTGCAATCCTCGCGACAGGGATTAGCGAGACCCAGTACTTC. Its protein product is CSAILATGISETQYF.

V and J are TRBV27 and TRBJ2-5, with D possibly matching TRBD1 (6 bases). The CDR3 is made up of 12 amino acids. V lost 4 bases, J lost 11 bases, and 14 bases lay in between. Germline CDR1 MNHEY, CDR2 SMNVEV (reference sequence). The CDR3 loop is CASSSGTTKQYF. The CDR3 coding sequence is TGTGCCAGCAGTTCCGGGACAACTAAGCAGTACTTC.